The 28 T cell receptor beta chains presented below share a single source sample, sequenced in a study of cytomegalovirus exposure and HLA in healthy donors. A multiplex PCR was run with 60 Vbeta primers and 13 Jbeta primers. This table comes from immunoSEQ multiplex PCR, and its TCRdb copy is limited to in-frame clones, with some not included. The table records about 140,000 clones, around 79% of them present only once. Sequencing used PBMCs. The receptors here all came from a man aged 18 to 35 in good health and CMV-seronegative.

This sequence joins TRBV10-3 and TRBJ1-1, with TRBD1 matching over 8 bases. The V and J ends lost 5 bases and 5 bases, in that order; junction bases with no gene match: 7. Germline V gives CDR1 ENHRY, CDR2 SYGVKD. The CDR3 loop spans 14 amino acids. The CDR3 DNA reads TGTGCCATCAGTAGTGACAGGGGATGGACTGAAGCTTTCTTT. The encoded protein is CAISSDRGWTEAFF.

This chain joins TRBV6-5 and TRBJ1-4; no clear D. This CDR3 region has 14 residues. The V gene's germline CDR1 is MNHEY and CDR2 SVGAGI. V dropped 2 bases and J dropped 3 bases, with 7 bases sitting between them. The CDR3 DNA is TGTGCCAGCAGTTACGTTAGAGCTAATGAAAAACTGTTTTTT. This encodes CASSYVRANEKLFF.

The V and J genes are TRBV5-4 and TRBJ1-1, with 10 bases aligning to TRBD1. V was pared by 3 bases and J by 3 bases, with 5 bases of the junction left unmatched. The CDR3 is made up of 15 amino acids. Germline assignment: CDR1 SGHNT and CDR2 YYREEE (reference sequence). The CDR3 is CASSSDRGKYTEAFF. The CDR3 DNA reads TGTGCCAGCAGCTCGGACAGGGGGAAATACACTGAAGCTTTCTTT. The full variable domain, rest sourced from reference TRBV5-4 and TRBJ1-1, is ETGVTQSPTHLIKTRGQQVTLRCSSQSGHNTVSWYQQALGQGPQFIFQYYREEENGRGNFPPRFSGLQFPNYSSELNVNALELDDSALYLCASSSDRGKYTEAFFGQGTRLTVV.

In nucleotides, the CDR3 is TGCAGCGCACTCACAGGGGACGCCTACGAGCAGTACTTC. It translates to CSALTGDAYEQYF. The chain links TRBV29-1 to TRBJ2-7; 7 bases fit TRBD1. CDR1 SQVTM and CDR2 ANQGSEA come from the germline V gene. This CDR3 has 13 residues. Trimming took 7 bases from V and 2 from J; bases not matched to a gene: 8.

The chain has TRBV2 and TRBJ2-2, with TRBD1 matching 7 bases. Germline values: CDR1 SNHLY, CDR2 FYNNEI. The CDR3 sequence is 16 residues long. The V segment lost 1 base and the J segment 0 bases; nucleotides outside the gene matches: 2. CDR3 protein: CASSEEGQSNTGELFF. The CDR3 coding sequence is TGTGCCAGCAGTGAAGAGGGACAGTCGAACACCGGGGAGCTGTTTTTT. Full variable domain (rest looked up from reference TRBV2 and TRBJ2-2): EPEVTQTPSHQVTQMGQEVILRCVPISNHLYFYWYRQILGQKVEFLVSFYNNEISEKSEIFDDQFSVERPDGSNFTLKIRSTKLEDSAMYFCASSEEGQSNTGELFFGEGSRLTVL.

The chain uses TRBV7-9 and TRBJ2-5; D is perhaps TRBD2 (6 bases). Trimming took 1 base from V and 5 from J, leaving 14 bases between them. The CDR3 contains 15 residues. Germline V lookup: CDR1 SEHNR, CDR2 FQNEAQ (reference sequence). The chain's CDR3 is CASSLVVFRGETQYF. CDR3 DNA: TGTGCCAGCAGCTTAGTGGTGTTTCGGGGGGAGACCCAGTACTTC.

The chain combines TRBV9 with TRBJ1-5; D is unresolved. The CDR3 runs to 17 residues. Trimming took off 3 bases at V and 4 bases at J, with 20 bases between the two ends. Germline V gene lookup returns CDR1 SGDLS and CDR2 YYNGEE. In nucleotides, the CDR3 is TGTGCCAGCAGCGCCTCCGCGTACCCGAAAGATAATCAGCCCCAGCATTTT. Its protein product is CASSASAYPKDNQPQHF.

The chain has TRBV2 and TRBJ1-6, with D possibly matching TRBD1 (6 bases). Germline-derived CDR1 and CDR2 are SNHLY and FYNNEI. There are 14 residues in the CDR3. V gave up 6 bases and J gave up 7 bases, with 13 bases separating them. This chain's CDR3 is CASRGAGRNSPLHF. Here the CDR3 DNA reads TGTGCCAGCAGGGGGGCGGGTCGAAATTCACCCCTCCACTTT.

The rearrangement joins TRBV5-1 to TRBJ2-7; 10 bases agree with TRBD1. From germline, CDR1 is SGHRS and CDR2 YFSETQ. J gave up 6 bases and V 2 bases, and 5 bases lay outside the gene matches. The CDR3 extends over 14 amino acids. The CDR3 DNA is TGCGCCAGCAGCTTCGCTGACAGGGGGCGCGAGCAGTACTTC. It codes for CASSFADRGREQYF.

This rearrangement joins TRBV27 to TRBJ2-3, with D perhaps TRBD2 (6 bases). V was trimmed by 4 bases and J by 0 bases, leaving 11 bases between them. There are 15 residues in the CDR3. Germline V gives CDR1 MNHEY, CDR2 SMNVEV (reference sequence). The CDR3 region is CASSSAGRSTDTQYF. The CDR3 DNA is TGTGCCAGCAGTTCAGCGGGCCGTAGCACAGATACGCAGTATTTT.

This clone was recorded a few times. The V call is TRBV6-6, the J call TRBJ2-2, with a tentative D call TRBD1 (6 bases). This CDR3 region has 16 residues. V lost 5 bases, J lost 3 bases, and 16 bases lay in between. The germline V gene encodes CDR1 MNHNY and CDR2 SVGAGI (reference sequence). The CDR3 region is CASSTQGRRDTGELFF. CDR3 bases: TGTGCCAGCAGTACGCAGGGGAGACGCGACACCGGGGAGCTGTTTTTT.

The V and J genes are TRBV2 and TRBJ2-7; TRBD1 might be the D (6 bases). The CDR3 sequence is 13 residues long. Germline values: CDR1 SNHLY, CDR2 FYNNEI. Trimming stripped 8 bases from V and 5 bases from J, with 16 bases between. The DNA of the CDR3 is TGTGCCAGCGATGAGGAACAGGGTCACGAGCAGTACTTC. Protein: CASDEEQGHEQYF.

The chain links TRBV7-9 to TRBJ2-1; no clear D gene. Germline V lookup: CDR1 SEHNR, CDR2 FQNEAQ (reference sequence). CDR3 length: 13 amino acids. V lost 5 bases and J lost 4, with 9 bases in between. The CDR3 sequence is CASSETVYNEQFF. The CDR3 nucleotides read TGTGCCAGCAGCGAGACTGTTTACAATGAGCAGTTCTTC.

V usage is TRBV6-5 and J usage is TRBJ1-2; TRBD1 might be the D (5 bases). CDR3 length: 13 amino acids. Trimming took 6 bases from V and 2 from J, leaving 10 bases between them. Germline values: CDR1 MNHEY, CDR2 SVGAGI. CDR3 region: CASSPGGNYGYTF. For the CDR3, the DNA is TGTGCCAGCAGCCCTGGGGGGAACTATGGCTACACCTTC.

The chain combines TRBV5-4 with TRBJ1-1; 8 nucleotides match TRBD1. CDR1 is SGHNT, CDR2 YYREEE, per germline (reference sequence). Trimming cost V 5 bases and J 3 bases; bases outside gene matches: 12. This CDR3 comprises 16 residues. The CDR3 region has the DNA TGTGCCAGCAGTTCCGGGACAGGTCACCGTGACACTGAAGCTTTCTTT. It codes for CASSSGTGHRDTEAFF.

The chain has TRBV19 and TRBJ2-1, with D perhaps TRBD1 (5 bases). V was shortened by 7 bases and J by 4 bases, with 17 bases between the two germline ends. The CDR3 contains 15 residues. Germline CDR1 LNHDA, CDR2 SQIVND (reference sequence). CDR3 loop: CASTTDSRTYNEQFF. The CDR3 bases are TGTGCCAGTACCACCGACAGCAGAACATACAATGAGCAGTTCTTC.

The chain is built from TRBV30 and TRBJ2-5; TRBD2 might be the D (6 bases). Germline CDR1 is GTSNPN and CDR2 is SVGIG (reference sequence). V gave up 2 bases and J gave up 10 bases, with 14 bases separating them. The length of the CDR3 is 12 residues. CDR3 residues: CAWSPGRRDQYF. CDR3 DNA sequence: TGTGCCTGGAGTCCGGGGAGGAGGGACCAGTACTTC.

This chain joins TRBV2 and TRBJ1-2; 8 nucleotides line up with TRBD1. V lost 7 bases to trimming and J lost 4 bases; unmatched junction nucleotides: 11. The CDR3 covers 15 residues. Germline CDR1 SNHLY, CDR2 FYNNEI. The CDR3 protein is CASTPLDRDVYGYTF. The CDR3 DNA reads as TGTGCCAGCACACCCTTGGACAGGGACGTCTATGGCTACACCTTC. The whole variable domain, filled in from reference TRBV2 and TRBJ1-2, reads EPEVTQTPSHQVTQMGQEVILRCVPISNHLYFYWYRQILGQKVEFLVSFYNNEISEKSEIFDDQFSVERPDGSNFTLKIRSTKLEDSAMYFCASTPLDRDVYGYTFGSGTRLTVV.

The chain combines TRBV29-1 with TRBJ1-2; D gene uncertain. The CDR3 loop spans 11 amino acids. The germline V gene encodes CDR1 SQVTM and CDR2 ANQGSEA. Trimming pared 3 bases from V and 1 base from J, leaving 3 bases between. CDR3 nucleotides: TGCAGCGTTGACATTAACTATGGCTACACCTTC. It codes for CSVDINYGYTF. Full variable domain (missing parts from reference TRBV29-1 and TRBJ1-2): SAVISQKPSRDICQRGTSLTIQCQVDSQVTMMFWYRQQPGQSLTLIATANQGSEATYESGFVIDKFPISRPNLTFSTLTVSNMSPEDSSIYLCSVDINYGYTFGSGTRLTVV.

The chain combines TRBV4-2 with TRBJ2-5; a weak D match, TRBD2 (6 bases). Germline CDR1 LGHNA, CDR2 YNFKEQ. V was shortened by 1 base and J by 2 bases, with 8 bases between the two germline ends. The CDR3 loop spans 14 amino acids. The CDR3 protein is CASSQAGEQETQYF. In DNA form, the CDR3 reads TGTGCCAGCAGCCAAGCGGGGGAGCAAGAGACCCAGTACTTC.

J is TRBJ1-3 and V is TRBV27; a weak D match, TRBD1 (6 bases). Trimming removed 2 bases from V and 2 bases from J, with 10 bases in between. The CDR3 contains 15 residues. Germline CDR1 reads MNHEY; CDR2 reads SMNVEV (reference sequence). DNA of the CDR3: TGTGCCAGCAGTTTAACAGGGACGGCTGGAAACACCATATATTTT. The encoded protein is CASSLTGTAGNTIYF.

The V and J genes are TRBV12-5 and TRBJ2-5, with D possibly TRBD1 on 5 matching bases. This CDR3 contains 14 residues. Trimming took 4 bases from V and 2 from J, leaving 11 bases between them. Per germline, CDR1 LGHNT and CDR2 FRNRAP. The CDR3 DNA sequence: TGTGCTAGTGGTTCCAGGGTGTCGCAAGAGACCCAGTACTTC. Protein: CASGSRVSQETQYF.

The chain links TRBV25-1 to TRBJ2-1; D perhaps matches TRBD2 (7 bases). CDR1 is MGHDK and CDR2 is SYGVNS in the germline V gene. The V gene lost 2 bases and the J gene lost 5 bases, with 16 bases spanning the gap. This CDR3 contains 16 residues. The CDR3 coding sequence is TGTGCCAGCAGTGAAGTCACGGGGGGCTTTCACAATGAGCAGTTCTTC. The encoded protein is CASSEVTGGFHNEQFF.

The chain couples TRBV19 to TRBJ1-5, with a weak D call TRBD1 (6 bases). V dropped 1 base and J dropped 7 bases, with 17 bases sitting between them. Germline V gene data show CDR1 as LNHDA and CDR2 as SQIVND (reference sequence). The CDR3 is made up of 16 amino acids. CDR3 in DNA: TGTGCCAGTAGTATAGCCCAACAGGGACTACAACAGCCCCAGCATTTT. Encoded protein: CASSIAQQGLQQPQHF.

The chain joins TRBV9 to TRBJ2-2, with D possibly being TRBD1 (6 bases). The CDR3 runs to 16 residues. V was pared by 0 bases and J by 4 bases, with 13 bases between. The V gene's germline CDR1 is SGDLS and CDR2 YYNGEE. The CDR3 bases are TGTGCCAGCAGCGTAGCCGGGAACAGGGCCACCGGGGAGCTGTTTTTT. As protein: CASSVAGNRATGELFF.

The chain employs TRBV15 and TRBJ1-1; 10 bases agree with TRBD1. This CDR3 region has 15 residues. Germline assignment: CDR1 LNHNV and CDR2 YYDKDF (reference sequence). Germline trimming cut 4 bases from V and 6 bases from J; bases unmatched to any gene: 8. The CDR3 region is CATSTGTGEDPEAFF. Here the CDR3 DNA reads TGTGCCACCAGCACAGGGACAGGGGAGGACCCTGAAGCTTTCTTT.

CDR3 residues: CAWWQGGRAFF. The CDR3 region has the DNA TGTGCCTGGTGGCAGGGCGGTCGGGCTTTCTTT. V is TRBV30 and J is TRBJ1-1, with D possibly matching TRBD1 (5 bases). The V gene lost 5 bases and the J gene lost 11 bases, with 15 bases spanning the gap. Germline CDR1 reads GTSNPN; CDR2 reads SVGIG (reference sequence). The CDR3 sequence is 11 residues long.

This sequence joins TRBV29-1 and TRBJ2-3; D might be TRBD1 (5 bases). The CDR3 is 11 residues long. Trimming shortened V by 8 bases and J by 5 bases, and 11 bases separated the two germline ends. Germline lookup yields CDR1 SQVTM and CDR2 ANQGSEA. In DNA, the CDR3 is TGCAGCATCTCCCAGGGAGATACGCAGTATTTT. This sequence encodes CSISQGDTQYF.